This TCR beta chain was sequenced during a study of blood T cell repertoires in COVID-19. Assay: immunoSEQ multiplex PCR; the TCRdb copy retains only in-frame clones and omits some. The sample includes approximately 230,000 clones, around 82% of them seen just once. There are 15 residues in the CDR3. J was trimmed by 3 bases and V by 2 bases; bases with no gene match: 3. Germline values: CDR1 SGHRS, CDR2 YFSETQ. The sample comprised peripheral blood. V usage is TRBV5-1 and J usage is TRBJ2-3; 10 bases map to TRBD2. The TCR comes from a woman over 75 with active or convalescent COVID-19. CDR3 protein: CASSLAGGRTDTQYF. The CDR3 bases are TGCGCCAGCAGCTTAGCGGGGGGGCGTACAGATACGCAGTATTTT.